The rows below give T cell receptor beta chains drawn from one sample of a study of blood T cell repertoires in COVID-19. Produced via immunoSEQ multiplex PCR; TCRdb's table is partial and in-frame only. The table includes tens of thousands of clones, approximately 79% detected once. Sequencing was done on a sample of peripheral blood. These receptors were taken from a man aged 60 to 75 with acute or convalescent COVID-19. The CDR3 runs from the conserved cysteine through the conserved F or W. Fields, in order: D gene, J gene, clone size, CDR3 length, V gene, CDR3 protein, CDR3 DNA. The D gene is left open where the match is weak. Size is stated for part of the rows, as once, few or many counts, or as a class when the clone is expanded.

TRBD1 TRBJ2-5 NA 15 TRBV24-1 CATSDSTGVGETQYF TGTGCCACCAGTGATTCAACAGGGGTAGGAGAGACCCAGTACTTC
TRBD2 TRBJ2-7 NA 15 TRBV10-3 CAISDRSGGSPEQYF TGTGCCATCAGTGATAGGAGCGGGGGCTCCCCCGAGCAGTACTTC
TRBD2 TRBJ2-5 NA 18 TRBV4-2 CASSQGVKLGGGQETQYF TGTGCCAGCAGCCAAGGCGTCAAGCTGGGGGGGGGACAAGAGACCCAGTACTTC
NA TRBJ2-2 NA 14 TRBV6-6 CASSYSAGSGELFF TGTGCCAGCAGTTACTCGGCGGGTTCCGGGGAGCTGTTTTTT
NA TRBJ2-3 few 13 TRBV3-1/TRBV3-2 CASSQVYTDTQYF TGTGCCAGCAGCCAAGTTTACACAGATACGCAGTATTTT
TRBD1 TRBJ1-3 few 14 TRBV5-6 CASSWDRGGNTIYF TGTGCCAGCAGTTGGGACAGGGGTGGAAACACCATATATTTT
NA TRBJ1-5 few 13 TRBV10-3 CAISYSLTQPQHF TGTGCCATCAGCTACAGTTTAACTCAGCCCCAGCATTTT
NA TRBJ2-2 NA 14 TRBV12-5 CASAPTENTGELFF TGTGCTAGTGCTCCGACAGAGAACACCGGGGAGCTGTTTTTT
TRBD1 TRBJ2-2 NA 16 TRBV11-3 CASSLGTGRGTGELFF TGTGCCAGCAGCCTAGGGACAGGGCGAGGCACCGGGGAGCTGTTTTTT
TRBD2 TRBJ2-3 NA 19 TRBV5-1 CASSEGTSGTTILTDTQYF TGCGCCAGCAGCGAGGGGACTAGCGGGACCACAATCTTAACAGATACGCAGTATTTT
NA TRBJ2-5 NA 14 TRBV3-1/TRBV3-2 CASSSLGAQETQYF TGTGCCAGCAGCTCTCTGGGAGCTCAAGAGACCCAGTACTTC
NA TRBJ2-5 few 15 TRBV28 CASTYSAGDQETQYF TGTGCCAGCACCTATTCCGCAGGCGACCAAGAGACCCAGTACTTC
TRBD1 TRBJ1-2 once 15 TRBV4-3 CASSQDAGGSSGYTF TGCGCCAGCAGCCAAGATGCAGGGGGCTCTTCTGGCTACACCTTC
TRBD1 TRBJ2-7 NA 14 TRBV27 CASSSWDSSYEQYF TGTGCCAGCAGCTCCTGGGACAGCTCCTACGAGCAGTACTTC
TRBD1 TRBJ1-2 NA 16 TRBV6-1 CASSDPQGGAGYGYTF TGTGCCAGCAGTGATCCCCAAGGGGGCGCTGGGTATGGCTACACCTTC
TRBD2 TRBJ2-1 NA 14 TRBV7-2 CASKASGAHNEQFF TGTGCCAGCAAGGCTAGCGGGGCCCACAATGAGCAGTTCTTC
NA TRBJ1-4 NA 18 TRBV5-5 CASSLFPGQITTNEKLFF TGTGCCAGCAGCTTGTTCCCAGGCCAGATCACAACTAATGAAAAACTGTTTTTT
NA TRBJ2-7 NA 14 TRBV9 CASSAPAEQTKQYF TGTGCCAGCAGCGCACCAGCGGAACAAACGAAGCAGTACTTC
NA TRBJ1-5 NA 13 TRBV28 CASHQTGLQPQHF TGTGCCTCCCACCAGACAGGCCTTCAGCCCCAGCATTTT
NA TRBJ1-5 NA 16 TRBV27 CASSLSGLYSNQPQHF TGTGCCAGCAGTTTATCAGGACTTTATAGCAATCAGCCCCAGCATTTT
NA TRBJ1-4 NA 15 TRBV28 CASSYTSGGLEKLFF TGTGCCAGCAGCTATACATCAGGCGGGTTAGAAAAACTGTTTTTT
TRBD1 TRBJ1-2 NA 13 TRBV30 CAWSGGQGYGYTF TGTGCCTGGAGTGGAGGACAGGGCTATGGCTACACCTTC
TRBD2 TRBJ2-7 NA 14 TRBV10-3 CAISPSGSSYEQYF TGTGCCATCAGCCCTAGCGGGAGTTCCTACGAGCAGTACTTC
TRBD2 TRBJ2-7 few 16 TRBV7-2 CASSLAGTSGRNEQYF TGTGCCAGCAGCTTAGCCGGGACTAGCGGGAGGAACGAGCAGTACTTC
NA TRBJ2-6 NA 15 TRBV28 CASTNGGSGANVLTF TGTGCCAGCACCAACGGGGGATCTGGGGCCAACGTCCTGACTTTC
TRBD1 TRBJ2-4 NA 14 TRBV4-2 CASSPGQGRDIQYF TGTGCCAGCAGCCCAGGACAGGGTAGAGACATTCAGTACTTC
NA TRBJ2-5 NA 14 TRBV24-1 CATSRTGLQETQYF TGTGCCACCAGTCGAACAGGCCTCCAAGAGACCCAGTACTTC
NA TRBJ2-3 NA 14 TRBV28 CASSKAGSTDTQYF TGTGCCAGCAGTAAGGCGGGAAGCACAGATACGCAGTATTTT
TRBD1 TRBJ1-2 NA 17 TRBV24-1 CATSEGTGGGRGYGYTF TGTGCCACCAGTGAAGGGACAGGGGGTGGAAGGGGATATGGCTACACCTTC
NA TRBJ1-2 NA 14 TRBV7-9 CASSAINSHYGYTF TGTGCCAGCAGCGCTATAAACAGTCACTATGGCTACACCTTC
NA TRBJ2-5 NA 14 TRBV20-1 CSASFRDIAETQYF TGCAGTGCTAGTTTCCGGGACATCGCGGAGACCCAGTACTTC
NA TRBJ2-3 NA 14 TRBV27 CASSFYYSTDTQYF TGTGCCAGCAGTTTTTACTATAGCACAGATACGCAGTATTTT
NA TRBJ2-5 NA 13 TRBV11-2 CASSLPGLKTQYF TGTGCCAGCAGCTTACCCGGGTTAAAGACCCAGTACTTC
TRBD1 TRBJ1-1 NA 14 TRBV19 CASKLQGQNTEAFF TGTGCCAGTAAGTTACAGGGGCAGAACACTGAAGCTTTCTTT
TRBD1 TRBJ2-4 NA 15 TRBV3-1/TRBV3-2 CASSQETGIKNIQYF TGTGCCAGCAGCCAAGAGACAGGGATAAAAAACATTCAGTACTTC
NA TRBJ1-5 NA 14 TRBV7-6 CASSSGGSNQPQHF TGTGCCAGCAGTTCCGGTGGTAGCAATCAGCCCCAGCATTTT
NA TRBJ1-2 NA 14 TRBV4-3 CASSQEAANYGYTF TGCGCCAGCAGCCAAGAGGCAGCTAACTATGGCTACACCTTC
TRBD1 TRBJ1-5 NA 14 TRBV29-1 CSVLTGRSNQPQHF TGCAGCGTTCTGACAGGGAGGAGCAATCAGCCCCAGCATTTT
NA TRBJ2-5 NA 17 TRBV21-1 CASRASSSGSLTETQYF TGTGCCAGCAGGGCAAGCTCGAGCGGGAGCTTGACGGAGACCCAGTACTTC
NA TRBJ2-7 NA 17 TRBV4-3 CASSQDILGGDSYEQYF TGCGCCAGCAGCCAAGATATCCTTGGCGGGGATTCCTACGAGCAGTACTTC
NA TRBJ2-2 NA 16 TRBV27 CASSLLPGLNTGELFF TGTGCCAGCAGTTTACTTCCCGGTTTGAACACCGGGGAGCTGTTTTTT